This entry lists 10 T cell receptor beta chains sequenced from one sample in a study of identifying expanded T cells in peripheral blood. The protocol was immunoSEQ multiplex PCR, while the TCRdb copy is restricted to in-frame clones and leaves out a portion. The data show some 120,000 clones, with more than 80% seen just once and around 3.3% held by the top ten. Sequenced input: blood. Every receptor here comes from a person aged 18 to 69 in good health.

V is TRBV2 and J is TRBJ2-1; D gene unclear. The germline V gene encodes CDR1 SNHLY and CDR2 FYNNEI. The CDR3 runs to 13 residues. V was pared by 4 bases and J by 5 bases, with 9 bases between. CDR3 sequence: CASSVGIHNEQFF. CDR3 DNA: TGTGCCAGCAGTGTTGGGATACACAATGAGCAGTTCTTC.

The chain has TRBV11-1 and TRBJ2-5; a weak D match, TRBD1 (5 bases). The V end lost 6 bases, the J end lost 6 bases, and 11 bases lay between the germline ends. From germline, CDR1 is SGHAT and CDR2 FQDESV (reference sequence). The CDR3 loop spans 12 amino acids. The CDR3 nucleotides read TGTGCCAGCAGGCTACAGGAACAGACCCAGTACTTC. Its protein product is CASRLQEQTQYF. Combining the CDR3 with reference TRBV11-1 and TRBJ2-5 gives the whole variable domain EAEVAQSPRYKITEKSQAVAFWCDPISGHATLYWYRQILGQGPELLVQFQDESVVDDSQLPKDRFSAERLKGVDSTLKIQPAELGDSAMYLCASRLQEQTQYFGPGTRLLVL.

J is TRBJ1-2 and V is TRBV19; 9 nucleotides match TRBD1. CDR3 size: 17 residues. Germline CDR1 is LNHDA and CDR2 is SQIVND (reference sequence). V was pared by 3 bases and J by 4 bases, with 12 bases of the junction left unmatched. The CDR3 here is CASSMAGQGLLPYGYTF. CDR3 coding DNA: TGTGCCAGTAGTATGGCGGGACAGGGTTTGCTTCCCTATGGCTACACCTTC.

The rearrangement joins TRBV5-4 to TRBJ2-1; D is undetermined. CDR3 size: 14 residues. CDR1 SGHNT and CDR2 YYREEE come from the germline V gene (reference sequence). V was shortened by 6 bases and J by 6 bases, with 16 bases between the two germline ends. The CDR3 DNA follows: TGTGCCAGCACTCCTGCTAAGTGGGGCAATGAGCAGTTCTTC. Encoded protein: CASTPAKWGNEQFF.

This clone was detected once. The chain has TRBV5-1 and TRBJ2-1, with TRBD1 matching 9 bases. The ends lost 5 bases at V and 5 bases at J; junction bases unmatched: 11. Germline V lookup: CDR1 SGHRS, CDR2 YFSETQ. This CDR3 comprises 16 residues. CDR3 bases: TGCGCCAGCAGTTTCACCGGGACAGGGTGGGACAATGAGCAGTTCTTC. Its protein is CASSFTGTGWDNEQFF.

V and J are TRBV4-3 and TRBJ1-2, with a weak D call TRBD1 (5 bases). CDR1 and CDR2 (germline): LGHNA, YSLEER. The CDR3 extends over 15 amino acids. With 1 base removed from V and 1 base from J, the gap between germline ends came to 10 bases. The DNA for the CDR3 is TGCGCCAGCAGCCAAGGTACAGGCGATAACTATGGCTACACCTTC. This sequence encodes CASSQGTGDNYGYTF.

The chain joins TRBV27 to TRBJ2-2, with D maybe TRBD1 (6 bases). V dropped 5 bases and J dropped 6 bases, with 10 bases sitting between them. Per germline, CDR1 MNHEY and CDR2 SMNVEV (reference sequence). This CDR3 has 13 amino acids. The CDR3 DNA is TGTGCCAGCAGTCCGACAGGTCCCGGGGAGCTGTTTTTT. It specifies CASSPTGPGELFF.

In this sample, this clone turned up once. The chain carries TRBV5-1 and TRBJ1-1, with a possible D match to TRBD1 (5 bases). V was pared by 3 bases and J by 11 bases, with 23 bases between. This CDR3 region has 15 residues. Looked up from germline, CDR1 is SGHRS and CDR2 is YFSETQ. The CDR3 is CASSSTPDKGPWAFF. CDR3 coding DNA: TGCGCCAGCAGCTCAACCCCGGATAAGGGACCTTGGGCTTTCTTT.

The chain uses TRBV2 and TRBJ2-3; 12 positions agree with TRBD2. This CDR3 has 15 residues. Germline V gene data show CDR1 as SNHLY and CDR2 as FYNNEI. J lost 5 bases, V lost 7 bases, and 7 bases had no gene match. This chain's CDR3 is CASTTSGGIGDTQYF. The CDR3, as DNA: TGTGCCAGCACCACTAGCGGGGGGATTGGAGATACGCAGTATTTT.

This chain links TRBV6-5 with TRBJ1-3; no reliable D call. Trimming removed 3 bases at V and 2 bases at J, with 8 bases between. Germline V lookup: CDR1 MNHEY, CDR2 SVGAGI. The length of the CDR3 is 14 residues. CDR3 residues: CASSYAVAGNTIYF. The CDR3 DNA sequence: TGTGCCAGCAGTTATGCAGTGGCTGGAAACACCATATATTTT.